This paragraph covers one T cell receptor beta chain sequence. Its antigen remains unidentified. This specimen belongs to a study of cytomegalovirus exposure and HLA in healthy donors. General study points: Prior analysis indicated that the majority of TCR beta V segments exhibited productivity approximately 87% or approximately 30% of the time.

PCR primers comprised 60 Vbeta and 13 Jbeta primers. Libraries were prepared by immunoSEQ multiplex PCR; TCRdb keeps only in-frame clonotypes and omits some of them. The top ten clones hold 11% to 15% of a sample with 150,000 to 200,000 clones, almost 80% of them seen once. V was trimmed by 3 bases and J by 3 bases, leaving 13 bases between them. Germline V gene data show CDR1 as SGHNT and CDR2 as YYREEE (reference sequence). CDR3 length equals 15 residues. This rearrangement joins TRBV5-4 to TRBJ1-5; no clear D gene. The sequenced sample was PBMCs. The sequence was obtained from a middle-aged man in good health and CMV-seropositive. The CDR3 region is CASSSRRWPNQPQHF. The CDR3 DNA is TGTGCCAGCAGCTCCCGGAGGTGGCCCAATCAGCCCCAGCATTTT.